This TCR beta chain was recovered during a study of PD-1 blockade in classical Hodgkin lymphoma. No patient escaped relapse after autologous stem cell transplantation, and brentuximab vedotin exposure varied. Magnetic negative selection served to purify CD4+ T cells out of PBMCs that had been thawed. Libraries were prepared by immunoSEQ multiplex PCR; TCRdb keeps only in-frame clonotypes and omits some of them. The sample yields about 13,000 clones, about nine tenths seen once. Material: CD4+ T cells from blood, obtained at baseline. This sequence originates from a human donor with classical Hodgkin lymphoma.

CDR3 region: CASRIGGLSSYNEQFF. The DNA of the CDR3 is TGTGCCAGCAGAATAGGGGGCCTAAGCTCCTACAATGAGCAGTTCTTC. This chain links TRBV28 with TRBJ2-1, with 7 bases identical to TRBD1. The length of the CDR3 is 16 residues. Germline assignment: CDR1 MDHEN and CDR2 SYDVKM. Trimming took 6 bases from V and 0 from J; bases not matched to a gene: 8.